What follows are 18 T cell receptor beta chains derived from one specimen sequenced in a study of spatial heterogeneity in lung cancer. Time point reported: sample taken at primary tumor resection. From tumor, nontumor lung or frozen PBMC, whole RNA was taken unsorted for sequencing. MiXCR was run by TCRdb on the 5' RACE reads, yielding one entry per CDR3 protein. The profile shows 50,000 to 65,000 distinct CDR3 sequences, more than 7% of them singletons. The sequenced sample was PBMCs, obtained at surgery. These receptors originate from a female donor with early-stage non-small cell lung cancer.

This clonotype was seen at least ten times. This chain uses TRBV6-1 with TRBJ2-3; TRBD1 aligns across 7 bases. V was pared by 4 bases and J by 4 bases, with 8 bases of the junction left unmatched. This CDR3 is built from 15 residues. In germline, CDR1 is MNHNS, CDR2 SASEGT. Here the CDR3 DNA reads TGTGCCAGCAGTGCCAGCCGACAGGGTTCAGATACGCAGTATTTT. It codes for CASSASRQGSDTQYF.

The sample holds many counts of this clonotype. V is TRBV12-3 or TRBV12-4 and J is TRBJ2-1; 9 bases agree with TRBD1. V was pared by 3 bases and J by 8 bases, with 2 bases of the junction left unmatched. The CDR3 has 13 residues. Here the CDR3 reads CASSLGDRDEQFF. Written as DNA, the CDR3 is TGTGCCAGCAGTTTGGGGGACAGGGATGAGCAGTTCTTC.

This clonotype turned up a few times. The chain recombines TRBV7-2 with TRBJ2-1, with 8 bases identical to TRBD1. Germline CDR1 SGHTA, CDR2 FQGNSA. The length of the CDR3 is 13 residues. With V trimmed by 5 bases and J by 10 bases, 7 bases remained unmatched. CDR3 region: CASSVLRDREQFF. The CDR3 DNA sequence: TGTGCCAGCAGCGTCCTCCGGGACAGGGAGCAGTTCTTC.

The CDR3 nucleotides read TGCAGCGTTGCGTTGGGGGAAGGGAACACTGAAGCTTTCTTT. It encodes CSVALGEGNTEAFF. The chain joins TRBV29-1 to TRBJ1-1, with D possibly being TRBD1 (5 bases). Germline loops: CDR1 SQVTM, CDR2 ANQGSEA. CDR3 length: 14 residues. Deletions cut 4 bases from V and 1 base from J, with 13 bases between. Looking up the rest from reference TRBV29-1 and TRBJ1-1 gives the full variable domain: SAVISQKPSRDICQRGTSLTIQCQVDSQVTMMFWYRQQPGQSLTLIATANQGSEATYESGFVIDKFPISRPNLTFSTLTVSNMSPEDSSIYLCSVALGEGNTEAFFGQGTRLTVV.

This clonotype was seen a few times. The CDR3 is CASSRQGQGSYGYTF. DNA of the CDR3: TGTGCCAGCAGCCGACAGGGACAGGGAAGCTATGGCTACACCTTC. The rearrangement joins TRBV14 to TRBJ1-2, with 9 bases fitting TRBD1. The J segment lost 4 bases and the V segment lost 4 bases, leaving 7 bases of the junction unmatched. Germline V CDR1 and CDR2: SGHDN, FVKESK. This CDR3 comprises 15 residues.

This clonotype was seen repeatedly, ten times or more. The J gene is TRBJ2-3, the V gene TRBV11-1, with 7 bases lining up with TRBD1. The J segment lost 6 bases and the V segment lost 5 bases, leaving 5 bases of the junction unmatched. Germline V gene sequence: CDR1 SGHAT, CDR2 FQDESV (reference sequence). CDR3 length: 13 residues. CDR3 nucleotides: TGTGCCAGCAGCAATGACAGGGCGGATACGCAGTATTTT. Translation gives CASSNDRADTQYF.

This clonotype has ten or more counts. This chain joins TRBV7-9 and TRBJ1-1; D gene ambiguous. This CDR3 contains 13 residues. V gave up 4 bases and J gave up 1 base, with 7 bases separating them. Germline V gene data show CDR1 as SEHNR and CDR2 as FQNEAQ (reference sequence). CDR3 sequence reads: CASSSQSNTEAFF. In nucleotides, the CDR3 is TGTGCCAGCAGCTCCCAGTCGAACACTGAAGCTTTCTTT.

This clonotype came up a few times. The rearrangement joins TRBV20-1 to TRBJ2-2; 10 nucleotides line up with TRBD2. The trim removed 1 base at V and 3 bases at J, leaving 2 bases unmatched. This CDR3 has 15 amino acids. Germline values: CDR1 DFQATT, CDR2 SNEGSKA (reference sequence). The CDR3 is CSARVAGGDTGELFF. The CDR3 bases are TGCAGTGCTAGAGTAGCGGGGGGCGACACCGGGGAGCTGTTTTTT.

This clonotype has at least ten counts. The chain joins TRBV5-6 to TRBJ2-2, with no clear D. Germline V lookup: CDR1 SGHDT, CDR2 YYEEEE. The length of the CDR3 is 16 residues. Trimming shortened V by 3 bases and J by 1 base, and 13 bases separated the two germline ends. CDR3 bases: TGTGCCAGCAGCTCCACCGGGCAGATGAACACCGGGGAGCTGTTTTTT. Amino acid sequence: CASSSTGQMNTGELFF.

This clonotype was found many times. CDR3 sequence (DNA): TGTGCCAGCAGTGAAGCGGCTAGGACAGGGACGAACACCGGGGAGCTGTTTTTT. Translation: CASSEAARTGTNTGELFF. This rearrangement joins TRBV2 to TRBJ2-2; 8 nucleotides align to TRBD1. Germline CDR1 and CDR2: SNHLY and FYNNEI. V shed 0 bases, J shed 0 bases, and the junction held 6 bases outside the gene matches. The CDR3 length is 18 residues.

The chain couples TRBV12-3 or TRBV12-4 to TRBJ1-6; the match to TRBD1 covers 7 bases. J was trimmed by 12 bases and V by 6 bases; bases with no gene match: 5. The CDR3 has 12 residues. The CDR3 is CASRRDRGPLHF. The CDR3, as DNA: TGTGCCAGCAGGAGGGACAGAGGACCCCTCCACTTT.

This chain links TRBV3-1 with TRBJ1-3; D not certain. Germline V gene data show CDR1 as LGHDT and CDR2 as YNNKEL (reference sequence). The V gene lost 1 base and the J gene lost 0 bases, with 7 bases spanning the gap. The CDR3 sequence is 15 residues long. In DNA form, the CDR3 reads TGTGCCAGCAGCCAAGTACCGACCTCTGGAAACACCATATATTTT. It is translated as CASSQVPTSGNTIYF.

A few counts support this clonotype. The rearrangement joins TRBV6-1 to TRBJ2-7, with D possibly TRBD2 on 5 matching bases. Trimming stripped 2 bases from V and 3 bases from J, with 14 bases between. The CDR3 is made up of 15 amino acids. Germline V lookup: CDR1 MNHNS, CDR2 SASEGT. The CDR3 region has the DNA TGTGCCAGCAGTGAATCGGGGTTTTCCCGCTACGAGCAGTACGTC. Translating gives CASSESGFSRYEQYV.

This chain uses TRBV6-5 with TRBJ2-3, with D tentatively TRBD1 (6 bases). The CDR3 contains 13 residues. Trimming stripped 5 bases from V and 5 bases from J, with 11 bases between. Germline V CDR1 and CDR2: MNHEY, SVGAGI. The CDR3 DNA is TGTGCCAGCAGTAGGGGGTCTCAAGATACGCAGTATTTT. This translates into CASSRGSQDTQYF.

The chain combines TRBV20-1 with TRBJ2-1, with 11 nucleotides matching TRBD2. The CDR3 is made up of 15 amino acids. V lost 5 bases, J lost 5 bases, and 8 bases stayed unmatched. Germline V gene lookup returns CDR1 DFQATT and CDR2 SNEGSKA (reference sequence). The CDR3 coding sequence is TGCAGTGCTGTAACTAGCGGGGGCCCAAACAATGAGCAGTTCTTC. Its protein product is CSAVTSGGPNNEQFF.

This clonotype appeared many times. The chain has TRBV3-1 and TRBJ1-5, with unresolved D. Trimming shortened V by 3 bases and J by 3 bases, and 9 bases separated the two germline ends. Per the germline V gene, CDR1 is LGHDT and CDR2 is YNNKEL (reference sequence). This CDR3 region has 14 residues. The CDR3 loop is CASSQGGDNQPQHF. CDR3 coding DNA: TGTGCCAGCAGCCAGGGCGGTGACAATCAGCCCCAGCATTTT.

As for this clonotype: It may be a read error: a sequence one base away is much more abundant. The gene calls are TRBV13 and TRBJ1-1; possibly TRBD1 for D (5 bases). Germline CDR1 is PRHDT and CDR2 is FYEKMQ (reference sequence). With 5 bases removed from V and 11 bases from J, the gap between germline ends came to 12 bases. This CDR3 spans 11 amino acids. In nucleotides, the CDR3 is TGTGCCAGCAGCACACAGGTTGCGGCTTTCTTT. Translated: CASSTQVAAFF. The whole variable domain, filled in from reference TRBV13 and TRBJ1-1, reads AAGVIQSPRHLIKEKRETATLKCYPIPRHDTVYWYQQGPGQDPQFLISFYEKMQSDKGSIPDRFSAQQFSDYHSELNMSSLELGDSALYFCASSTQVAAFFGQGTRLTVV.

This clonotype was found a few times. The chain recombines TRBV5-1 with TRBJ1-1; TRBD1 might be the D (6 bases). The V end was cut by 4 bases, the J end by 10 bases, with 17 bases between. This CDR3 contains 13 residues. CDR1 is SGHRS and CDR2 is YFSETQ in the germline V gene. For the CDR3, the DNA is TGCGCCAGCAGCGAGGACAGCGGCTTGGTAGCTTTCTTT. The encoded protein is CASSEDSGLVAFF.